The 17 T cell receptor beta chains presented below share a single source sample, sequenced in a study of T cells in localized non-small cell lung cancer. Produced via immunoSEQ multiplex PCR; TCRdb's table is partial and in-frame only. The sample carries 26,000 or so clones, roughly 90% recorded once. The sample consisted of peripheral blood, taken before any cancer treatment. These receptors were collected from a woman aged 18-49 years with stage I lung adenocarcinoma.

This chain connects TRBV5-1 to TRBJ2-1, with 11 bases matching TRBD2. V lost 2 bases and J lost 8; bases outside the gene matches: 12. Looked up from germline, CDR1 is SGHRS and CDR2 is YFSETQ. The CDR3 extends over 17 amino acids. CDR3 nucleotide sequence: TGCGCCAGCAGCTTCCCTTTAGCGGGAGGGCGGGTGGATGAGCAGTTCTTC. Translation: CASSFPLAGGRVDEQFF.

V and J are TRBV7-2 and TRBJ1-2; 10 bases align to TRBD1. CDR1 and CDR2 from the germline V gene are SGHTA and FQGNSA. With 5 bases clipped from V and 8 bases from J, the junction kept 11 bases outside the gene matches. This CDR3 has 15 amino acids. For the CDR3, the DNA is TGTGCCAGCAGCCCGACCCGGGGACAGGGGCACGGCTACACCTTC. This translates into CASSPTRGQGHGYTF.

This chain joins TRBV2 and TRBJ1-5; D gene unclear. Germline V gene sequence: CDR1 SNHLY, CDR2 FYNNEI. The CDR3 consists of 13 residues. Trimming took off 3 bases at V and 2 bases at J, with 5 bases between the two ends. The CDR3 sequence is CASSERGNQPQHF. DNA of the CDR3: TGTGCCAGCAGTGAGCGTGGCAATCAGCCCCAGCATTTT.

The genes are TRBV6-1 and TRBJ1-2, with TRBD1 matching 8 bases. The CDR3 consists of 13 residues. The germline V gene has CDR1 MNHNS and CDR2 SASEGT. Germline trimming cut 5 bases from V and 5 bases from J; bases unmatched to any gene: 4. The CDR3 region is CASSRDRGYGYTF. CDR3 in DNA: TGTGCCAGCAGTAGAGACAGGGGTTATGGCTACACCTTC.

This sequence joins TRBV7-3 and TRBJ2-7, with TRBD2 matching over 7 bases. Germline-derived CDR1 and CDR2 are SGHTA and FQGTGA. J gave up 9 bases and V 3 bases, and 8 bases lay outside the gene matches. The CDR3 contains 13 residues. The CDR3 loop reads CASSLQGGSWQYF. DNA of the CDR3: TGTGCCAGCAGCTTGCAGGGAGGGAGTTGGCAGTACTTC.

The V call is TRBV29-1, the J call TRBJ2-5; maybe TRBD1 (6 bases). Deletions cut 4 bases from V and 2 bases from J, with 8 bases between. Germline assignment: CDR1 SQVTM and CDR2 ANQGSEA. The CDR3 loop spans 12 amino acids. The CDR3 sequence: CSVVTGQETQYF. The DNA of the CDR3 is TGCAGCGTTGTAACAGGGCAAGAGACCCAGTACTTC.

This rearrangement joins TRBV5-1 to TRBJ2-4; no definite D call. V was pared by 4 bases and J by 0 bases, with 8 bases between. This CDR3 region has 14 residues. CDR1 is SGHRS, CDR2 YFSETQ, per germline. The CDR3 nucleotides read TGCGCCAGCAGCATAGGGATAGCCAAAAACATTCAGTACTTC. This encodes CASSIGIAKNIQYF.

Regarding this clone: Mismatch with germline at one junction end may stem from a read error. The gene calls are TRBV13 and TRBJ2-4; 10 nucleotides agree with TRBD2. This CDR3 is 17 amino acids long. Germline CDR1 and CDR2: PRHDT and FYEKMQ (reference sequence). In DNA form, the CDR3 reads TGTGCCAGCAGCATAGGACTAGCGGTGGGGGAAGAAAACATTCAGTACTTC. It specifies CASSIGLAVGEENIQYF.

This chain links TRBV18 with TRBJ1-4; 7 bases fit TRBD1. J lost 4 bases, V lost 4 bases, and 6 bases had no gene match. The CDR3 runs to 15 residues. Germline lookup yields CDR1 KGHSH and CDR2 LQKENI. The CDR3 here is CASSQGAANNEKLFF. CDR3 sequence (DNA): TGTGCCAGCTCACAGGGGGCGGCAAATAATGAAAAACTGTTTTTT.

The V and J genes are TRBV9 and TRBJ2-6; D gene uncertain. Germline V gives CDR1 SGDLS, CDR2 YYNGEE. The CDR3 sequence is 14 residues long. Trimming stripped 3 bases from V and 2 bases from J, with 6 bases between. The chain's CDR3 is CASSGEAGANVLTF. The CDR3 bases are TGTGCCAGCAGCGGAGAAGCTGGGGCCAACGTCCTGACTTTC.

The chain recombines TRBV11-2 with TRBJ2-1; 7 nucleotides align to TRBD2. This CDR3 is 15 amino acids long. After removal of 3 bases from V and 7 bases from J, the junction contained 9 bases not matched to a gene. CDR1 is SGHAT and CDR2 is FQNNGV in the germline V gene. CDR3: CASSFRGRAGNEQFF. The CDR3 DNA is TGTGCCAGCAGCTTTCGAGGGAGGGCCGGGAATGAGCAGTTCTTC.

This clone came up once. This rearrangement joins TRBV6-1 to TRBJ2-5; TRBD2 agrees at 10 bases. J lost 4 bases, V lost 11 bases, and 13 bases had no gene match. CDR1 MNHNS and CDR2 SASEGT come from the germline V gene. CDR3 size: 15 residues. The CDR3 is CAASSSGSSRETQYF. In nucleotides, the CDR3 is TGTGCCGCTTCTTCTAGCGGGAGCAGTCGAGAGACCCAGTACTTC.

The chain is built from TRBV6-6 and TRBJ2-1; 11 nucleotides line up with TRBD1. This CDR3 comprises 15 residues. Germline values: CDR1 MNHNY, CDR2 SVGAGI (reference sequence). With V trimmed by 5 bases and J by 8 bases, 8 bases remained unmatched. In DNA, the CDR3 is TGTGCCAGCAGTGTTGGGACAGGGGGTCTCGATGAGCAGTTCTTC. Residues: CASSVGTGGLDEQFF.

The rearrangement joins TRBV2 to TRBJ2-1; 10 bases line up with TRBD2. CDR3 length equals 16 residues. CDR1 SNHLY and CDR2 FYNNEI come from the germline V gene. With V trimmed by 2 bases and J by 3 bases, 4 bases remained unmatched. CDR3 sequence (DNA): TGTGCCAGCAGTGAATTTACTAGCGGGAACTACAATGAGCAGTTCTTC. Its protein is CASSEFTSGNYNEQFF.

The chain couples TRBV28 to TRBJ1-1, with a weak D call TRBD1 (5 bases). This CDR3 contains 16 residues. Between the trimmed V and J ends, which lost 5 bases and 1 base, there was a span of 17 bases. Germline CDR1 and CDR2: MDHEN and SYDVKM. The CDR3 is CASSPLGWRGNTEAFF. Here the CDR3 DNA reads TGTGCCAGCAGTCCCTTAGGGTGGAGGGGGAACACTGAAGCTTTCTTT.

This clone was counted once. The CDR3, as DNA: TGTGCCAGCAGCCGTATAGGGACTAACGGCAATCAGCCCCAGCATTTT. It specifies CASSRIGTNGNQPQHF. The rearrangement uses TRBV7-2 and TRBJ1-5; possible D gene TRBD1, 5 bases. V dropped 5 bases and J dropped 2 bases, with 16 bases sitting between them. Germline CDR1 reads SGHTA; CDR2 reads FQGNSA. The CDR3 runs to 16 residues.

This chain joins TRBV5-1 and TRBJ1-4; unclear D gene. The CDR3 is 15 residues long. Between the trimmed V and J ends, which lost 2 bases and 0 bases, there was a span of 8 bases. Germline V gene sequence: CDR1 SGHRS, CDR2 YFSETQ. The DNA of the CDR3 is TGCGCCAGCAGCTTCGGGCAGTCAACTAATGAAAAACTGTTTTTT. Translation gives CASSFGQSTNEKLFF.